The 3 T cell receptor beta chains presented below share a single source sample, sequenced in a study of T cells after yellow fever vaccination. TCRdb re-called the 5' RACE reads through MiXCR, storing one row per CDR3 protein. The sample contains roughly 500,000 distinct CDR3 sequences, less than 20% of which appear only once. This specimen was PBMCs, taken 15 days after the yellow fever booster vaccination. All receptors come from a man under 40 who received the YFV17D yellow fever vaccine.

CDR3 residues: CASSYSLGRYGGEQYF. DNA of the CDR3: TGTGCCAGCAGTTACTCCTTGGGCCGTTACGGGGGAGAGCAGTACTTC. The chain combines TRBV6-5 with TRBJ2-7, with D possibly matching TRBD2 (6 bases). With 0 bases removed from V and 7 bases from J, the gap between germline ends came to 19 bases. The CDR3 is made up of 16 amino acids. Germline V gene data show CDR1 as MNHEY and CDR2 as SVGAGI.

The V gene is TRBV5-4, the J gene TRBJ1-6, with unresolved D. Germline V gene lookup returns CDR1 SGHNT and CDR2 YYREEE (reference sequence). V shed 3 bases and J shed 13 bases, with 17 bases lying between them. The CDR3 has 14 residues. CDR3 bases: TGTGCCAGCAGCTCCGGATCTAAAGTAGTGCCCCTCCACTTT. The encoded protein is CASSSGSKVVPLHF.

This clonotype appeared a single time. The chain has TRBV25-1 and TRBJ2-7; no clear D. The CDR3 loop spans 16 amino acids. Germline V gene sequence: CDR1 MGHDK, CDR2 SYGVNS. Trimming pared 1 base from V and 3 bases from J, leaving 16 bases between. The CDR3: CASSESPGQANYEQYF. Written as DNA, the CDR3 is TGTGCCAGCAGTGAATCTCCCGGGCAGGCTAACTACGAGCAGTACTTC.